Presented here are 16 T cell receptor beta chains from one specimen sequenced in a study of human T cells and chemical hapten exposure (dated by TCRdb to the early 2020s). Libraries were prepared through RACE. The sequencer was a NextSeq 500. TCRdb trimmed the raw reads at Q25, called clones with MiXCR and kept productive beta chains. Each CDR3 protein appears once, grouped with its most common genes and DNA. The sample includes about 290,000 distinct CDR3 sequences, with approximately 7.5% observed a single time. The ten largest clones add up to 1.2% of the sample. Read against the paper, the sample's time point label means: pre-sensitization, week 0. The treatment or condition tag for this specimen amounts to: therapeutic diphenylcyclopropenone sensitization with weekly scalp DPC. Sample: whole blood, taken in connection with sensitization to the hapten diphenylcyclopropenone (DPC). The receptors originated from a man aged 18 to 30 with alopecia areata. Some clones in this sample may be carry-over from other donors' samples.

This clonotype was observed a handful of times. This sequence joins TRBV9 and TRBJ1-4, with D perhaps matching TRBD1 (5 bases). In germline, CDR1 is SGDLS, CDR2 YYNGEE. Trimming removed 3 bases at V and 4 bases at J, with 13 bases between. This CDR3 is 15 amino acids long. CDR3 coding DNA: TGTGCCAGCAGCGGCGGGACGGCCGATAATGAAAAACTGTTTTTT. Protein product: CASSGGTADNEKLFF.

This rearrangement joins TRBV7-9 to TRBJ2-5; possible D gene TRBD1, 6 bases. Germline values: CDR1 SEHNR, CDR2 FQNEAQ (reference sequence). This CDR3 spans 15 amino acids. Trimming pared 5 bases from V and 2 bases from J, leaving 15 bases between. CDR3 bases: TGTGCCAGCAGCGACGCAAGGGGGATACAAGAGACCCAGTACTTC. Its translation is CASSDARGIQETQYF.

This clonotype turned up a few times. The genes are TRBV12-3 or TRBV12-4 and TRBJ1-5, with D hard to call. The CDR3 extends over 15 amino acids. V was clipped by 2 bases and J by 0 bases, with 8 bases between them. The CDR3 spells CASSLSENSNQPQHF. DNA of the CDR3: TGTGCCAGCAGTTTATCGGAAAATAGCAATCAGCCCCAGCATTTT.

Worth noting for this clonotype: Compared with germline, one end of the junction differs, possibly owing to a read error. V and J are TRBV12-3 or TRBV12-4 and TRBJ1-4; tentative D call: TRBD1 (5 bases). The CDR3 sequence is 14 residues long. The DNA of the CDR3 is TGTGCCAGCAGTTTAGACAGTGGAGGGGAAAAACTGATTTTT. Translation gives CASSLDSGGEKLIF.

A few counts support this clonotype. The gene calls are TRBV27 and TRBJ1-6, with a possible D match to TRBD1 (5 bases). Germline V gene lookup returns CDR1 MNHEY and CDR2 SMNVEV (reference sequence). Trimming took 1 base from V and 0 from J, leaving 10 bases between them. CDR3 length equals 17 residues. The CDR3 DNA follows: TGTGCCAGCAGTTTATACGGGGGGATCTCCTATAATTCACCCCTCCACTTT. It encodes CASSLYGGISYNSPLHF.

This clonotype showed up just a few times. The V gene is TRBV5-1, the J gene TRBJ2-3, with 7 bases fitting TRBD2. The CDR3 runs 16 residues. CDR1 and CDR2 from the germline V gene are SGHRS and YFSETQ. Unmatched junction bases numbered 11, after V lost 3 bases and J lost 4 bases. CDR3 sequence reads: CASSWGRDSGPDTQYF. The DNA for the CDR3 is TGCGCCAGCAGCTGGGGGAGGGATTCCGGCCCAGATACGCAGTATTTT.

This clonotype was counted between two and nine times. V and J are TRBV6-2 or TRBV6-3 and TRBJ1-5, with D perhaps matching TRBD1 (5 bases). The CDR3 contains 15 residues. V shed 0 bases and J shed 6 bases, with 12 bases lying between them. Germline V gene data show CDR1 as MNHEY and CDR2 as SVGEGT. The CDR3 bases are TGTGCCAGCAGTTACTCCGCAGGGCAGGCTCAGCCCCAGCATTTT. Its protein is CASSYSAGQAQPQHF.

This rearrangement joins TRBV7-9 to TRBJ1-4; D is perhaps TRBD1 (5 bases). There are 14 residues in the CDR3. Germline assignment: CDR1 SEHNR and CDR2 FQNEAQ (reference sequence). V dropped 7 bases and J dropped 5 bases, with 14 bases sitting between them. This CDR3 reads CASTRDSRNEKLFF. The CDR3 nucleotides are TGTGCCAGCACCAGGGACTCTCGAAATGAAAAACTGTTTTTT.

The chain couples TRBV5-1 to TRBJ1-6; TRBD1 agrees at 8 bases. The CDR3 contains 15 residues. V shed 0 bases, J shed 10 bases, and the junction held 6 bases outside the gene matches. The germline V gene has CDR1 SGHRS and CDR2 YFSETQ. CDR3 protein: CASSLDRQGWSPLHF. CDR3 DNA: TGCGCCAGCAGCTTGGACAGACAGGGGTGGTCACCCCTCCACTTT.

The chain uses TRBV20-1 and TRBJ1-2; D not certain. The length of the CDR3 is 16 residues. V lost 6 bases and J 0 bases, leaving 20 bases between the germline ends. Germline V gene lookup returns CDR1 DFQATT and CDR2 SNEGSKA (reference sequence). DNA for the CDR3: TGCAGTGCGCCGGAGCCGGTGGGCAATACTAACTATGGCTACACCTTC. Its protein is CSAPEPVGNTNYGYTF.

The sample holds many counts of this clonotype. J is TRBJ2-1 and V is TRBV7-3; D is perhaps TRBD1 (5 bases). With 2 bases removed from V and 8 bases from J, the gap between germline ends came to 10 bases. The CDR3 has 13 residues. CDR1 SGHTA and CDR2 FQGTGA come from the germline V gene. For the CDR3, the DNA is TGTGCCAGCAGCTTACAGGGCAGTGATGAGCAGTTCTTC. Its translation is CASSLQGSDEQFF.

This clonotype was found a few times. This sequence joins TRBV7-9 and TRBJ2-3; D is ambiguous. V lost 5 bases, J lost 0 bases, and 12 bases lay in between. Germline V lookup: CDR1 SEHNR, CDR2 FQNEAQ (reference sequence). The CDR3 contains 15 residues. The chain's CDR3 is CASSQSLGSTDTQYF. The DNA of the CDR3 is TGTGCCAGCAGCCAATCACTGGGGAGCACAGATACGCAGTATTTT.

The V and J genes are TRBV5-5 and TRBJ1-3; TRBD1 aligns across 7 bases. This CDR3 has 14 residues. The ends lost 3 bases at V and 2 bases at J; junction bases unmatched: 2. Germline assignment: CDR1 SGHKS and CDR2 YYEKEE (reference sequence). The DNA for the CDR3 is TGTGCCAGCAGCTCAGACAGGGCTGGAAACACCATATATTTT. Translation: CASSSDRAGNTIYF.

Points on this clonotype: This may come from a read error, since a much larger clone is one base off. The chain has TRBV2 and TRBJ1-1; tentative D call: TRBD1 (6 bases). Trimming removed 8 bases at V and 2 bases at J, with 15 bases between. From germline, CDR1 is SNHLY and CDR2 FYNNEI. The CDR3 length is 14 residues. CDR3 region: CASLGQLSNTEAFF. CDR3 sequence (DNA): TGTGCCAGCCTCGGACAGCTATCCAACACTGAAGCTTTCTTT. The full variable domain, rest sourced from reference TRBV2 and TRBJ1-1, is EPEVTQTPSHQVTQMGQEVILRCVPISNHLYFYWYRQILGQKVEFLVSFYNNEISEKSEIFDDQFSVERPDGSNFTLKIRSTKLEDSAMYFCASLGQLSNTEAFFGQGTRLTVV.

The CDR3 DNA is TGTGCCAGCAGCTTGGATTTTTTGGGCGGGGAGCTGTTTTTT. Its protein is CASSLDFLGGELFF. This chain connects TRBV7-9 to TRBJ2-2, with D unclear. The CDR3 has 14 amino acids. CDR1 is SEHNR and CDR2 is FQNEAQ in the germline V gene (reference sequence). V was cut by 3 bases and J by 7 bases, with 12 bases left in between.

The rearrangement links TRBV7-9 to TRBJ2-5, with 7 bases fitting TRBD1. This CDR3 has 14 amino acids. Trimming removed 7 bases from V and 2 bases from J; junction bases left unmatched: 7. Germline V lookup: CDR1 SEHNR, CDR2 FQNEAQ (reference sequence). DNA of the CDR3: TGTGCCAGCACCTCCGGGACAGAGCAAGAGACCCAGTACTTC. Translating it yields CASTSGTEQETQYF.